This T cell receptor (beta chain) emerged from a study of T cells expressing NK-cell markers. Germline V CDR1 and CDR2: SGDLS, YYNGEE. The CDR3 runs 15 residues. TCRdb re-called the 5' RACE reads; every CDR3 protein appears as one record, without DNA. The sample holds about half a million distinct CDR3 sequences. The chain is built from TRBV9 and TRBJ1-2; TCRdb returns TRBD1, unconfirmable since there is no DNA. Input material: blood T cells: a sorted CD56 or NKG2C T cell subset, CD4+ or CD8+ T cells, or bulk PBMC T cells (not recorded which). This receptor was taken from a woman in her forties or fifties in good health. CDR3 sequence: CASSVGRGLDYGYTF.